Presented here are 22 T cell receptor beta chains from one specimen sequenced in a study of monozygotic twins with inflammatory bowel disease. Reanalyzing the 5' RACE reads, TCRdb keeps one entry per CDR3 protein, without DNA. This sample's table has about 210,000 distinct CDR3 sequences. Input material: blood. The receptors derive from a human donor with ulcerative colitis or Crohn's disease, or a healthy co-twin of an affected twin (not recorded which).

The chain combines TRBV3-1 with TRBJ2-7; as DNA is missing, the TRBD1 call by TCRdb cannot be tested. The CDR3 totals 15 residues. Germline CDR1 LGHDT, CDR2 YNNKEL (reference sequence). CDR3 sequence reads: CASSQGTTGSYEQYF.

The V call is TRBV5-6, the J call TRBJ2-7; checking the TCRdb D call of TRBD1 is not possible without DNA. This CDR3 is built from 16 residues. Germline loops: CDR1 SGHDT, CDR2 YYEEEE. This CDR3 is CASSPREGTGINEQYF.

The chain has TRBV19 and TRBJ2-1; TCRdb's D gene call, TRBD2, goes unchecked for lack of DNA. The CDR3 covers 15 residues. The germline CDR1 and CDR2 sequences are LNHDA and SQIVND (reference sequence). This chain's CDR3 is CASKREGLGDNEQFF.

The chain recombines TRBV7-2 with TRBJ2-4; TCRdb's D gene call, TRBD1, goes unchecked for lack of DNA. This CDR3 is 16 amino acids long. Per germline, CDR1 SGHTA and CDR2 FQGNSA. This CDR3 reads CASSSPRTGEGNIQYF.

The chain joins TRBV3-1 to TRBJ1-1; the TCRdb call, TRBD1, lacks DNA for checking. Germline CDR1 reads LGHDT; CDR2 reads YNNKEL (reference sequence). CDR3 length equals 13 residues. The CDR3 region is CASSLGGLTEAFF.

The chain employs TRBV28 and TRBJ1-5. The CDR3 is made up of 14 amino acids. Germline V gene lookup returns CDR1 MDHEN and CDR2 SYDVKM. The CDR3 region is CASTTGARVQPQHF.

The CDR3: CASSYGTSGANVLTF. The chain has TRBV6-5 and TRBJ2-6. CDR3 length: 15 residues. The germline V gene encodes CDR1 MNHEY and CDR2 SVGAGI.

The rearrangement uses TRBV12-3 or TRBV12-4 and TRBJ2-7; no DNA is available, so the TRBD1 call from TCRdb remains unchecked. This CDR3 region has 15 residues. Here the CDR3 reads CASTRTSGGPYEQYF.

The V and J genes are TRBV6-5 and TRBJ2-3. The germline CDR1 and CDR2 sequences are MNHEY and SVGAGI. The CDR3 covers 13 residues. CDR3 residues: CASSSGRSDTQYF.

CDR3 loop: CASSQEETVGSGANVLTF. The chain couples TRBV4-3 to TRBJ2-6. CDR1 is LGHNA and CDR2 is YSLEER in the germline V gene. This CDR3 region has 18 residues.

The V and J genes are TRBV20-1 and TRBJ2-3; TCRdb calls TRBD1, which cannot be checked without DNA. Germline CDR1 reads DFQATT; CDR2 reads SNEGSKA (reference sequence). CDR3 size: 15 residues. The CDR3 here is CSARLPGTSTDTQYF.

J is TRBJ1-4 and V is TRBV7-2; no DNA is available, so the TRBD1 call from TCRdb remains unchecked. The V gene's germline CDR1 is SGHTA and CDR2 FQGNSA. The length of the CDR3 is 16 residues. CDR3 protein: CASSSKGTATNEKLFF.

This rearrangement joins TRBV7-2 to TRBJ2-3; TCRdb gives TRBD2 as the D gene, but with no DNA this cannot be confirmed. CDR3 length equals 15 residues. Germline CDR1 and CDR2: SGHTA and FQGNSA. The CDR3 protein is CASSLRQGVADTQYF. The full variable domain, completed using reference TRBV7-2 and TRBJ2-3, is GAGVSQSPSNKVTEKGKDVELRCDPISGHTALYWYRQSLGQGLEFLIYFQGNSAPDKSGLPSDRFSAERTGGSVSTLTIQRTQQEDSAVYLCASSLRQGVADTQYFGPGTRLTVL.

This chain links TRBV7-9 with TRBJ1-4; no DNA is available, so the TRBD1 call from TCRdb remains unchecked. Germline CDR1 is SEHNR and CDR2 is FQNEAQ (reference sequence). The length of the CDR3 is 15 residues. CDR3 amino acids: CASSSIQGGTEKLFF.

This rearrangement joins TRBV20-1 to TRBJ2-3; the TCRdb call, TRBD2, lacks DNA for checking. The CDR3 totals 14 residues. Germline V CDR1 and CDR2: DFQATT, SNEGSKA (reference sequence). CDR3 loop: CSARGGPLVGAQYF.

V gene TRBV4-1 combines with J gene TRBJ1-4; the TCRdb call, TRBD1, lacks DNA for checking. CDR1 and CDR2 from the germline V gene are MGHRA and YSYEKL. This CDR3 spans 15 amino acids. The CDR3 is CASSQVGQGNEKLFF.

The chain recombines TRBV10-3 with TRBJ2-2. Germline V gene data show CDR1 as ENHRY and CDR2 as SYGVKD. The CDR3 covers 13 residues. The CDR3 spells CAILVLGAGELFF.

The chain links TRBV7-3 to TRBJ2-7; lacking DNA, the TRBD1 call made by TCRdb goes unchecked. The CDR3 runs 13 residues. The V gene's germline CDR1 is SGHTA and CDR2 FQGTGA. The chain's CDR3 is CASSRDHYYEQYF.

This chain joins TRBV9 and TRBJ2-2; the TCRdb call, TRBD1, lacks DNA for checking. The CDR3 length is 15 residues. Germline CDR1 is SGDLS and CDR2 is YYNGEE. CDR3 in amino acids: CASSVGRGRTGELFF.

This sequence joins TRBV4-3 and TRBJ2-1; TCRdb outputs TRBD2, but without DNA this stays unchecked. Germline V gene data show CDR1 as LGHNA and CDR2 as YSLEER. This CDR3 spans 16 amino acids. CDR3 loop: CASSQERNGRAVEQFF.

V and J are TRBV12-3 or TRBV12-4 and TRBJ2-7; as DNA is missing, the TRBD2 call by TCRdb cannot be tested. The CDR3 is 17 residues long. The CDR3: CASSPLSGGDNYYEQYF.

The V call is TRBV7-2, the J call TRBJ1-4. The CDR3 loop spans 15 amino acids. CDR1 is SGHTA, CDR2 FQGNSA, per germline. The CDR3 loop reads CASSLIGGSDEKLFF.